This TCR beta chain was sequenced during a study of blood T cell repertoires in COVID-19 (dated by TCRdb to about 2020). Turning to the overall study: The collaborator samples originated in the United States, Italy and Spain and spanned the acute and convalescent phases of COVID-19. Samples were obtained from the ongoing ImmuneRACE study (first 160 participants) and from over 1,000 subjects provided by 6 global collaborators. Where available, HLA class I and class II types were obtained from metadata supplied by the sample provider rather than from assay-based typing. Subjects who had been exposed to COVID-19, were actively infected with it, or had recovered from it provided the deeply sampled blood TCRbeta repertoires that made up the dataset. The prospective study material was composed of cDNA or gDNA derived from T cells, B-cell-depleted T cells, or PBMCs. Sample metadata almost always included a de-identified subject ID, COVID-19 status, age in years and sex. A freely available public database, intended as a resource for researchers studying the immune response to SARS-CoV-2, is where the repertoires were released. The full study reports these points: Clinical and demographic metadata were provided uncurated, with the amount varying by source and participant.

TCRbeta CDR3 regions were amplified from genomic DNA using the immunoSEQ Assay, a bias-controlled multiplex PCR. In the source study's methods: The number of nucleated cells in each sample was estimated by amplification of reference gene primers within the assay. To quantify the absolute abundance of each unique TCRbeta CDR3 rearrangement, sequence reads were collapsed and filtered. For each sample, productive Simpson clonality was calculated by taking the square root of Simpson's diversity index across productive rearrangements. This immuneACCESS table, as held by TCRdb, lists in-frame sequences with V and J called but not all clones. Of the missing ones, under half trace to an unresolved V gene in checked studies; the others have no known cause. V and J calls plus clone size are reproduced from that table; the DNA served to infer D and trimming. This sample holds 200,000 to 300,000 clones; 65% to 85% were observed only once. In total, the top ten clones hold approximately 5.7% of the sample.

The V end loses 6 bases and the J end loses 5 bases, and a stretch of 13 bases separates them. Taken from the germline V gene, the CDR1 and CDR2 loops are MNHEY and SVGEGT. From cysteine to phenylalanine, the CDR3 is 13 amino acids long. The read is trimmed to its CDR3 DNA, 39 bases read in frame from base 1. This clone is a singleton in its sample. The target of this receptor is not known. The input lacks base qualities; no much larger clone sits a single base away. Collaborating institutions collected whole blood in K2EDTA tubes following their own protocols. For TCRbeta analysis, collaborators shipped samples in one of three forms: frozen whole blood, isolated PBMCs, or DNA extracted from either of those sample types.

This receptor was identified in a human donor in a cohort sampled during active COVID-19. Material: peripheral blood. This chain joins TRBV6-2 or TRBV6-3 to TRBJ1-1; the D gene cannot be resolved reliably. Read as DNA, the sequence is TGTGCCAGCAGCATGACACAAAGGACTGAAGCTTTCTTT. Its amino acids are CASSMTQRTEAFF.